Listed below are T cell receptor beta chains from one sample, sequenced in a study of shared clonotypes between healthy human individuals. This table comes from immunoSEQ multiplex PCR, and its TCRdb copy is limited to in-frame clones, with some not included. The sample lists millions of clones; 85% to 95% were seen once. The specimen sequenced was naive CD8+ T cells from PBMCs. The source of these receptors is a man younger than 35 in good health. Some clones in this sample may be carry-over from other donors' samples. Each CDR3 is given with its conserved first and last residue. Each record gives: D gene, clone size, V gene, CDR3 length, J gene, CDR3 protein, CDR3 DNA. A D gene is named only where the DNA matches it firmly. Clone size, where shown, is once, few, many, or a class for clones that have expanded.

>TRBD1|-|TRBV5-8|15|TRBJ1-2
CASSSLDREVYGYTF
TGTGCCAGCAGCTCATTGGACAGGGAGGTTTATGGCTACACCTTC
>TRBD1|-|TRBV5-1|14|TRBJ2-7
CASSLDRGAYEQYF
TGCGCCAGCAGTTTAGACAGGGGGGCCTACGAGCAGTACTTC
>TRBD1|once|TRBV2|18|TRBJ2-3
CASSEGLGTGKGTDTQYF
TGTGCCAGCAGTGAAGGACTCGGGACAGGGAAGGGCACAGATACGCAGTATTTT
>-|once|TRBV5-4|15|TRBJ2-4
CASSVETRRFDIQYF
TGTGCCAGCTCCGTCGAAACCCGAAGGTTTGACATTCAGTACTTC
>-|few|TRBV19|14|TRBJ1-5
CASSMYRVGQPQHF
TGTGCCAGTAGTATGTACAGGGTAGGTCAGCCCCAGCATTTT
>-|once|TRBV7-2|14|TRBJ2-1
CASSSDTSYNEQFF
TGTGCCAGCAGCTCAGACACCTCTTACAATGAGCAGTTCTTC
>-|-|TRBV27|15|TRBJ2-1
CASSFSGSPYNEQFF
TGTGCCAGCAGTTTTTCCGGGAGCCCCTACAATGAGCAGTTCTTC
>-|-|TRBV5-1|15|TRBJ2-3
CASSLGQALADTQYF
TGCGCCAGCAGCTTGGGACAGGCTCTCGCAGATACGCAGTATTTT
>-|-|TRBV30|12|TRBJ1-2
CAWAGLRAGYTF
TGTGCCTGGGCGGGACTGCGCGCCGGCTACACCTTC
>-|-|TRBV10-3|18|TRBJ2-5
CAISESTPSANLNGTQYF
TGTGCCATCAGTGAGTCCACCCCTAGCGCGAACCTCAATGGGACCCAGTACTTC
>TRBD1|once|TRBV19|13|TRBJ1-2
CASMDREDYGYTF
TGTGCCAGCATGGACAGGGAGGACTATGGCTACACCTTC
>-|-|TRBV4-3|14|TRBJ1-4
CASSRGIRVEKLFF
TGCGCCAGCAGCCGAGGGATCAGGGTTGAAAAACTGTTTTTT
>TRBD2|-|TRBV27|16|TRBJ2-1
CASSLSSGSVYNEQFF
TGTGCCAGCAGTTTATCTAGCGGGAGTGTCTACAATGAGCAGTTCTTC
>-|-|TRBV7-9|14|TRBJ2-2
CASSPEVDTGELFF
TGTGCCAGCAGCCCAGAGGTCGACACCGGGGAGCTGTTTTTT
>-|-|TRBV6-1|15|TRBJ1-1
CASTEVRVWSTEAFF
TGTGCCAGCACCGAGGTCCGAGTTTGGAGCACTGAAGCTTTCTTT
>-|-|TRBV15|14|TRBJ1-1
CATSSEGSNTEAFF
TGTGCCACCAGCAGTGAGGGTTCGAACACTGAAGCTTTCTTT
>-|-|TRBV5-1|13|TRBJ2-1
CASSLVTHNEQFF
TGCGCCAGCAGCTTGGTTACTCACAATGAGCAGTTCTTC
>TRBD1|-|TRBV19|15|TRBJ1-2
CASSISRTGYYGYTF
TGTGCCAGTAGTATTTCCCGGACAGGGTACTATGGCTACACCTTC
>TRBD1|-|TRBV6-5|16|TRBJ1-2
CASSYGQEGTLGGYTF
TGTGCCAGCAGCTACGGACAGGAGGGGACCCTGGGAGGCTACACCTTC
>-|-|TRBV7-8|14|TRBJ2-7
CASSDDSSSYEQYF
TGTGCCAGCAGCGATGACTCCAGCTCCTACGAGCAGTACTTC
>TRBD1|-|TRBV13|13|TRBJ1-5
CASSTGGGQPQHF
TGTGCCAGCAGTACAGGGGGCGGACAGCCCCAGCATTTT
>TRBD1|few|TRBV27|11|TRBJ2-7
CASGTGYEQYF
TGTGCCAGCGGGACAGGCTACGAGCAGTACTTC
>TRBD1|-|TRBV19|16|TRBJ2-7
CASSGASGTGFYEQYF
TGTGCCAGTAGTGGGGCCTCCGGGACAGGGTTCTACGAGCAGTACTTC
>-|-|TRBV27|15|TRBJ1-1
CAAKDRDGANTEAFF
TGTGCCGCCAAAGATCGGGACGGGGCCAACACTGAAGCTTTCTTT
>TRBD2|-|TRBV2|15|TRBJ2-7
CASSGRETAPYEQYF
TGTGCCAGCAGTGGGCGGGAGACAGCCCCCTACGAGCAGTACTTC
>-|-|TRBV27|13|TRBJ1-5
CASSLFLAQPQHF
TGTGCCAGCAGTTTATTTCTGGCACAGCCCCAGCATTTT
>-|-|TRBV6-6|12|TRBJ2-7
CASSYLRYEQYF
TGTGCCAGCAGTTACCTCAGGTACGAGCAGTACTTC
>TRBD2|few|TRBV15|13|TRBJ2-1
CATRGLADNEQFF
TGTGCCACCAGGGGTCTAGCGGACAATGAGCAGTTCTTC
>-|-|TRBV29-1|14|TRBJ2-5
CSALGGAFQETQYF
TGCAGCGCTCTGGGGGGGGCCTTCCAAGAGACCCAGTACTTC
>TRBD2|-|TRBV14|15|TRBJ2-5
CASSPWTSGEETQYF
TGTGCCAGCAGCCCCTGGACTAGCGGTGAAGAGACCCAGTACTTC
>-|-|TRBV7-7|15|TRBJ2-2
CASSSRPRDIGELFF
TGTGCCAGCAGCTCGAGACCGAGGGATATCGGGGAGCTGTTTTTT
>TRBD1|-|TRBV6-5|14|TRBJ2-7
CASSIRDRVYEQYF
TGTGCCAGCAGCATCCGGGACAGGGTGTACGAGCAGTACTTC
>TRBD1|-|TRBV7-2|16|TRBJ2-3
CASSMNHRGLGDTQYF
TGTGCCAGCAGCATGAACCACAGGGGGCTGGGAGATACGCAGTATTTT
>TRBD1|-|TRBV18|18|TRBJ1-1
CASSGQGKYRVLNTEAFF
TGTGCCAGCTCGGGACAGGGCAAGTATCGGGTTTTGAACACTGAAGCTTTCTTT
>-|-|TRBV25-1|11|TRBJ1-3
CASESGNTIYF
TGTGCCAGCGAATCTGGAAACACCATATATTTT
>-|-|TRBV2|16|TRBJ1-5
CASSEGGPYSNQPQHF
TGTGCCAGCAGTGAAGGAGGGCCTTATAGCAATCAGCCCCAGCATTTT
>-|-|TRBV21-1|15|TRBJ2-2
CASSKARMNTGELFF
TGTGCCAGCAGCAAAGCACGGATGAACACCGGGGAGCTGTTTTTT
>-|-|TRBV4-1|13|TRBJ2-7
CASSQVQGYEQYF
TGCGCCAGCAGCCAAGTCCAAGGATACGAGCAGTACTTC
>-|-|TRBV7-3|16|TRBJ1-2
CASSPDGQGEAYGYTF
TGTGCCAGCAGCCCAGATGGTCAGGGCGAGGCCTATGGCTACACCTTC
>TRBD1|once|TRBV15|16|TRBJ2-5
CATSRVGQGARETQYF
TGTGCCACCAGCAGAGTCGGACAGGGGGCCCGAGAGACCCAGTACTTC
>-|-|TRBV28|14|TRBJ1-2
CASSPLGENYGYTF
TGTGCCAGCAGCCCCTTGGGGGAGAACTATGGCTACACCTTC
>TRBD1|-|TRBV4-1|14|TRBJ2-3
CASSPDRGTDTQYF
TGCGCCAGCAGCCCGGACAGGGGCACAGATACGCAGTATTTT
>-|-|TRBV19|12|TRBJ2-2
CASNENTGELFF
TGTGCCAGTAACGAGAACACCGGGGAGCTGTTTTTT
>-|-|TRBV5-5|15|TRBJ1-2
CASSPDPGPNYGYTF
TGTGCCAGCAGCCCGGATCCAGGTCCTAACTATGGCTACACCTTC
>-|-|TRBV27|14|TRBJ2-7
CASSLLGVTNEQYF
TGTGCCAGCAGTTTATTAGGGGTCACGAACGAGCAGTACTTC
>-|-|TRBV7-9|13|TRBJ1-1
CASSLESRTEAFF
TGTGCCAGCAGTCTGGAGTCCCGTACTGAAGCTTTCTTT
>-|-|TRBV2|16|TRBJ2-1
CASMFGGHPLYNEQFF
TGTGCCAGCATGTTTGGGGGTCACCCCCTCTACAATGAGCAGTTCTTC
>-|once|TRBV20-1|11|TRBJ2-5
CSAKDGETQYF
TGCAGTGCTAAGGACGGAGAGACCCAGTACTTC
>-|-|TRBV7-8|17|TRBJ1-5
CASSRAVLGGGNQPQHF
TGTGCCAGCAGCCGAGCCGTACTCGGGGGAGGCAATCAGCCCCAGCATTTT
>-|-|TRBV2|10|TRBJ1-1
CASKVGEAFF
TGTGCCAGCAAAGTAGGCGAAGCTTTCTTT
>-|-|TRBV28|14|TRBJ1-5
CASGTTGNPIPQHF
TGTGCCAGCGGAACCACCGGGAACCCAATTCCCCAGCATTTT
>-|-|TRBV15|14|TRBJ1-5
CATSRGESNQPQHF
TGTGCCACCAGCAGAGGAGAGAGCAATCAGCCCCAGCATTTT
>-|-|TRBV6-1|8|TRBJ1-2
CASAGYTF
TGTGCCAGCGCTGGCTACACCTTC
>TRBD1|-|TRBV5-6|13|TRBJ2-7
CASRSGQGYEQYF
TGTGCCAGCAGATCGGGACAGGGATACGAGCAGTACTTC
>TRBD1|-|TRBV15|14|TRBJ2-7
CATSEDRVSYEQYF
TGTGCCACCAGTGAAGACAGGGTCTCCTACGAGCAGTACTTC
>-|-|TRBV5-6|15|TRBJ1-5
CASSNRYKTNRPQHF
TGTGCCAGCAGCAACCGGTACAAGACAAACCGGCCCCAGCATTTT
>TRBD2|-|TRBV4-1|15|TRBJ2-2
CASSPRGLASGELFF
TGCGCCAGCAGCCCGCGGGGACTAGCATCCGGGGAGCTGTTTTTT